What follows are 5 T cell receptor beta chains derived from one specimen sequenced in a study of regulatory T cells in long-lasting Graves disease (dated by TCRdb to the early 2020s). Read against the paper, the sample's time point label means: persistent/refractory GD, antithyroid drugs over 5 years with positive TRAb. For both TCR sequencing and RNA sequencing, RNA was extracted from PBMCs using TRIzol. Library method: multiplex PCR. These reads were obtained on an Illumina HiSeq 4000. To build TCR beta libraries, CDR3 regions were amplified by Arm-PCR using iRepertoire HTBI primers. TCRdb trimmed the raw reads at Q25, called clones with MiXCR and kept productive beta chains. When rows share a CDR3 protein, they turn into one entry using the most common DNA and genes. A total of about 470,000 distinct CDR3 sequences appear in this sample, around a fifth of them only once. Of the sample, roughly 7.7% is held by the ten largest clones.

The sample was peripheral blood mononuclear cells (PBMCs), taken when the disease was refractory, from a patient treated with antithyroid drugs. The receptors were gathered from a female donor with Graves disease.

This clonotype was counted ten times or more. The chain links TRBV12-3 or TRBV12-4 to TRBJ1-2; 8 bases are a match to TRBD1. The CDR3 extends over 14 amino acids. Trimming removed 8 bases from V and 5 bases from J; junction bases left unmatched: 10. The CDR3 region is CASATGGLGYGYTF. The CDR3 nucleotides are TGTGCCAGCGCCACAGGGGGATTGGGATATGGCTACACCTTC.

This clonotype was recorded once. This may be a read error: a much more frequent sequence differs by one nucleotide. In DNA form, the CDR3 reads TGTGCCAGCAGTTACGCCGGGACAGGGAAATACGAGCAGTACTTC. This codes for CASSYAGTGKYEQYF. V is TRBV6-5 and J is TRBJ2-7, with 9 bases aligning to TRBD1. Germline values: CDR1 MNHEY, CDR2 SVGAGI. Losses at the gene ends were 2 bases for V and 4 bases for J; bases not matched to a gene: 6. The CDR3 extends over 15 amino acids.

The sample holds many counts of this clonotype. V usage is TRBV5-1 and J usage is TRBJ2-6, with 9 bases fitting TRBD1. The germline V gene has CDR1 SGHRS and CDR2 YFSETQ. The length of the CDR3 is 17 residues. The ends lost 4 bases at V and 12 bases at J; junction bases unmatched: 17. This CDR3 is CASSESGTGFRRLVLTF. The CDR3 nucleotides read TGCGCCAGCAGCGAGTCCGGGACAGGGTTTCGCCGGCTCGTCCTGACTTTC.

This clonotype has ten or more counts. This sequence joins TRBV29-1 and TRBJ2-2; D is unclear. V was cut by 4 bases and J by 4 bases, with 7 bases left in between. The CDR3 is made up of 12 amino acids. Germline-derived CDR1 and CDR2 are SQVTM and ANQGSEA. The CDR3 sequence: CSVASPTGELFF. CDR3 DNA: TGCAGCGTTGCCTCTCCCACCGGGGAGCTGTTTTTT.

This clonotype was recorded many times. This chain connects TRBV30 to TRBJ2-5, with 7 nucleotides matching TRBD2. In germline, CDR1 is GTSNPN, CDR2 SVGIG (reference sequence). With 0 bases clipped from V and 3 bases from J, the junction kept 4 bases outside the gene matches. The length of the CDR3 is 14 residues. The CDR3 bases are TGTGCCTGGAGTGTAAAGGGAGGGGAAGAGACCCAGTACTTC. This gives the protein CAWSVKGGEETQYF.